The entry below describes one T cell receptor beta chain. The length of the CDR3 is 16 residues. Germline loops: CDR1 MNHEY, CDR2 SMNVEV (reference sequence). V lost 6 bases and J lost 4, with 21 bases in between. Sequenced by immunoSEQ multiplex PCR; TCRdb stores in-frame clones only, minus some. Of roughly 100,000 clones in the sample, around nine tenths were seen once. The data derive from a study of blood T cell repertoires in COVID-19. Whole-study context: Sites in the United States, Italy and Spain provided acute and convalescent COVID-19 samples. The cDNA or gDNA used as material had been derived from T cells, B-cell-depleted T cells, or PBMCs.

The source of this sequence is a human donor in a cohort sampled during active COVID-19. This chain uses TRBV27 with TRBJ1-2; weak D call: TRBD1 (5 bases). What was sequenced was peripheral blood. For the CDR3, the DNA is TGTGCCAGCAGCTGGGGATCCCCGGGGGGTGGCTATGGCTACACCTTC. Protein: CASSWGSPGGGYGYTF.